Presented here are 23 T cell receptor beta chains from one specimen sequenced in a study of blood T cell repertoires in COVID-19. Sequencing used immunoSEQ multiplex PCR; TCRdb keeps in-frame clones, though not all of them. This table has under 250,000 clones, over 70% appearing once. Sequencing was carried out using PBMCs or T cells enriched from blood (not recorded which). These receptors were obtained from a woman between 40 and 55 years old who had been exposed to COVID-19.

The genes are TRBV30 and TRBJ1-6; D gene unclear. The V gene's germline CDR1 is GTSNPN and CDR2 SVGIG (reference sequence). V was trimmed by 2 bases and J by 2 bases, leaving 10 bases between them. This CDR3 region has 15 residues. For the CDR3, the DNA is TGTGCCTGGAGTCGGGGATCCACCTATAATTCACCCCTCCACTTT. Its translation: CAWSRGSTYNSPLHF. Based on the CDR3 plus reference TRBV30 and TRBJ1-6, the full variable domain is SQTIHQWPATLVQPVGSPLSLECTVEGTSNPNLYWYRQAAGRGLQLLFYSVGIGQISSEVPQNLSASRPQDRQFILSSKKLLLSDSGFYLCAWSRGSTYNSPLHFGNGTRLTVT.

A single count supports this clone. This chain uses TRBV30 with TRBJ1-5, with D possibly matching TRBD1 (6 bases). The CDR3 is made up of 13 amino acids. Germline CDR1 reads GTSNPN; CDR2 reads SVGIG (reference sequence). The germline V and J ends were trimmed by 3 bases and 4 bases, with 10 bases remaining between them. The chain's CDR3 is CAWRAGANQPQHF. DNA for the CDR3: TGTGCCTGGAGGGCGGGGGCAAATCAGCCCCAGCATTTT.

CDR3 nucleotide sequence: TGTGCCAGCAGCCAAGAGAGAACAGATACGCAGTATTTT. This translates into CASSQERTDTQYF. V and J are TRBV4-2 and TRBJ2-3; D is uncertain. V dropped 0 bases and J dropped 3 bases, with 4 bases sitting between them. Per germline, CDR1 LGHNA and CDR2 YNFKEQ. CDR3 length equals 13 residues.

This sequence joins TRBV7-9 and TRBJ2-7, with no clear D. This CDR3 has 12 residues. Germline V gene data show CDR1 as SEHNR and CDR2 as FQNEAQ (reference sequence). The V end was cut by 5 bases, the J end by 5 bases, with 10 bases between. The CDR3 sequence: CASSTTGNEQYF. Written as DNA, the CDR3 is TGTGCCAGCAGCACCACCGGTAACGAGCAGTACTTC.

The genes are TRBV18 and TRBJ2-2, with D possibly being TRBD1 (5 bases). In germline, CDR1 is KGHSH, CDR2 LQKENI. V gave up 1 base and J gave up 4 bases, with 7 bases separating them. The CDR3 length is 14 residues. CDR3 in amino acids: CASSPQQGTGELFF. In nucleotides, the CDR3 is TGTGCCAGCTCACCACAGCAGGGCACCGGGGAGCTGTTTTTT.

The rearrangement links TRBV6-5 to TRBJ2-2; D unresolved. Germline assignment: CDR1 MNHEY and CDR2 SVGAGI. This CDR3 has 14 amino acids. V shed 6 bases and J shed 3 bases, with 11 bases lying between them. CDR3 in amino acids: CASSHSLYTGELFF. The CDR3 DNA sequence: TGTGCCAGCAGCCACTCCCTATACACCGGGGAGCTGTTTTTT.

This chain uses TRBV5-4 with TRBJ1-2; a weak D match, TRBD1 (5 bases). CDR3 length: 14 amino acids. From germline, CDR1 is SGHNT and CDR2 YYREEE (reference sequence). Trimming took 2 bases from V and 6 from J, leaving 14 bases between them. In nucleotides, the CDR3 is TGTGCCAGCAGCTTTGGAGGGGCGGGTAATGGCTACACCTTC. This translates into CASSFGGAGNGYTF.

This clone was seen only once. The chain recombines TRBV7-2 with TRBJ2-2; D remains unclear. The CDR3 length is 14 residues. Trimming took 1 base from V and 5 from J, leaving 8 bases between them. Germline assignment: CDR1 SGHTA and CDR2 FQGNSA. The CDR3 DNA reads TGTGCCAGCAGCTTAGAACGGGTTACCGGGGAGCTGTTTTTT. Its protein product is CASSLERVTGELFF.

The gene calls are TRBV7-3 and TRBJ1-2, with a weak D call TRBD1 (5 bases). V was shortened by 6 bases and J by 4 bases, with 18 bases between the two germline ends. CDR1 and CDR2 from the germline V gene are SGHTA and FQGTGA. The CDR3 is 15 residues long. The CDR3 coding sequence is TGTGCCAGCAGGAAAAGATCGACAGAGCCCTATGGCTACACCTTC. Translating gives CASRKRSTEPYGYTF.

V and J are TRBV19 and TRBJ1-2; D is perhaps TRBD1 (5 bases). The CDR3 sequence is 14 residues long. Per germline, CDR1 LNHDA and CDR2 SQIVND (reference sequence). The V end lost 10 bases, the J end lost 5 bases, and 20 bases lay between the germline ends. CDR3 DNA: TGTGCCACTAAACAGGCACCATCACTATATGGCTACACCTTC. This encodes CATKQAPSLYGYTF.

In its sample, this clone was seen once. This chain connects TRBV4-2 to TRBJ1-6, with 7 bases aligning to TRBD1. Unmatched junction bases numbered 5, after V lost 4 bases and J lost 5 bases. The CDR3 sequence is 15 residues long. Germline V gives CDR1 LGHNA, CDR2 YNFKEQ. Here the CDR3 reads CASSRGTADNSPLHF. The CDR3 DNA is TGTGCCAGCAGCCGCGGGACAGCCGATAATTCACCCCTCCACTTT.

The rearrangement joins TRBV28 to TRBJ2-1; maybe TRBD2 (6 bases). V lost 2 bases, J lost 7 bases, and 12 bases lay in between. The germline V gene has CDR1 MDHEN and CDR2 SYDVKM. The CDR3 loop spans 14 amino acids. The CDR3 sequence: CASSLTRLVNEQFF. CDR3 in DNA: TGTGCCAGCAGTTTAACCCGACTAGTAAATGAGCAGTTCTTC.

This clone was counted a few times. The chain combines TRBV7-3 with TRBJ2-2; 7 bases are a match to TRBD1. V lost 5 bases, J lost 4 bases, and 7 bases stayed unmatched. This CDR3 comprises 15 residues. Germline V lookup: CDR1 SGHTA, CDR2 FQGTGA. CDR3 nucleotide sequence: TGTGCCAGCAGCCCCCCGGGACAGCGCACCGGGGAGCTGTTTTTT. It codes for CASSPPGQRTGELFF.

This chain links TRBV6-5 with TRBJ1-6, with 7 bases lining up with TRBD1. There are 15 residues in the CDR3. Trimming took 2 bases from V and 9 from J; bases not matched to a gene: 7. CDR1 is MNHEY and CDR2 is SVGAGI in the germline V gene. The CDR3 loop is CASSYMGTDRSPLHF. As DNA, the CDR3 is TGTGCCAGCAGTTACATGGGGACAGACCGTTCACCCCTCCACTTT.

This chain joins TRBV11-2 and TRBJ2-7; unclear D gene. V lost 4 bases, J lost 12 bases, and 19 bases lay in between. CDR1 is SGHAT, CDR2 FQNNGV, per germline. The CDR3 extends over 13 amino acids. CDR3 nucleotide sequence: TGTGCCAGCAGCTCCCATAGGCTGGGTAGACTGTACGTC. Translation: CASSSHRLGRLYV.

CDR3 region: CASSGGNTGGRTDTQYF. Here the CDR3 DNA reads TGTGCCAGCAGTGGGGGGAATACGGGAGGGCGCACAGATACGCAGTATTTT. The genes are TRBV28 and TRBJ2-3, with 8 bases fitting TRBD2. V shed 5 bases and J 1 base; nucleotides not matched to a gene: 11. CDR1 MDHEN and CDR2 SYDVKM come from the germline V gene. CDR3 length equals 17 residues.

The chain couples TRBV9 to TRBJ1-1; tentatively, D is TRBD1 (6 bases). CDR3 size: 14 residues. With 4 bases removed from V and 4 bases from J, the gap between germline ends came to 14 bases. CDR1 is SGDLS and CDR2 is YYNGEE in the germline V gene. This CDR3 reads CASSPSGAATEAFF. Here the CDR3 DNA reads TGTGCCAGCAGCCCATCAGGGGCAGCCACTGAAGCTTTCTTT.

The chain employs TRBV30 and TRBJ1-5, with D perhaps TRBD1 (5 bases). The CDR3 is 15 residues long. The V gene's germline CDR1 is GTSNPN and CDR2 SVGIG (reference sequence). V lost 0 bases to trimming and J lost 3 bases, with 12 bases between them. DNA of the CDR3: TGTGCCTGGAGTGTTGGGGCAGCTTCCAATCAGCCCCAGCATTTT. This gives the protein CAWSVGAASNQPQHF.

The V call is TRBV11-3, the J call TRBJ2-4; 7 bases align to TRBD1. CDR3 size: 17 residues. Germline V gene data show CDR1 as SGHNT and CDR2 as YENEEA. V shed 2 bases and J 4 bases; nucleotides not matched to a gene: 11. CDR3 protein: CASSLSTVTGVKNIQYF. CDR3 coding DNA: TGTGCCAGCAGCTTAAGTACGGTAACAGGGGTTAAAAACATTCAGTACTTC.

The rearrangement joins TRBV7-9 to TRBJ2-2, with no clear D. Germline CDR1 SEHNR, CDR2 FQNEAQ (reference sequence). The CDR3 sequence is 16 residues long. Trimming pared 3 bases from V and 1 base from J, leaving 12 bases between. The CDR3 DNA follows: TGTGCCAGCAGCTTTGATCCACTATTGAACACCGGGGAGCTGTTTTTT. This gives the protein CASSFDPLLNTGELFF.

The chain joins TRBV7-2 to TRBJ1-4; unclear D gene. Germline CDR1 SGHTA, CDR2 FQGNSA. V was clipped by 5 bases and J by 0 bases, with 10 bases between them. The CDR3 is 15 amino acids. CDR3 DNA: TGTGCCAGCAGCGGGCAAGGTGCAACTAATGAAAAACTGTTTTTT. This translates into CASSGQGATNEKLFF.

The CDR3 sequence: CSVQSNRGPLHF. In DNA form, the CDR3 reads TGCAGCGTCCAATCGAACAGGGGACCCCTCCACTTT. The V and J genes are TRBV29-1 and TRBJ1-6; 7 nucleotides line up with TRBD1. J gave up 12 bases and V 6 bases, and 8 bases lay outside the gene matches. This CDR3 contains 12 residues. The germline V gene encodes CDR1 SQVTM and CDR2 ANQGSEA.

The J gene is TRBJ2-1, the V gene TRBV30, with a tentative D call TRBD2 (6 bases). The germline gives CDR1 GTSNPN, CDR2 SVGIG (reference sequence). V lost 0 bases to trimming and J lost 9 bases, with 12 bases between them. The CDR3 extends over 13 amino acids. In DNA form, the CDR3 reads TGTGCCTGGAGTGTAGGCGGGGATCTTGAGCAGTTCTTC. This sequence encodes CAWSVGGDLEQFF.